This TCR beta chain appears in the sequencing data of a study of blood T cell repertoires in COVID-19. Sequenced by immunoSEQ multiplex PCR; TCRdb stores in-frame clones only, minus some. The sample lists 430,000 or so clones; 88% were seen once. The CDR3 consists of 17 residues. From germline, CDR1 is LGHDT and CDR2 YNNKEL (reference sequence). Losses at the gene ends were 0 bases for V and 5 bases for J; bases not matched to a gene: 8. This sequence joins TRBV3-1 (or the pseudogene TRBV3-2) and TRBJ2-3, with 10 bases matching TRBD2. Source material: PBMCs or T cells enriched from blood (not recorded which). This clonotype originated in a woman aged 18-29 years who had been exposed to COVID-19. The DNA for the CDR3 is TGTGCCAGCAGCCAAGACCCCAGCGGGGGGGCGGAAGATACGCAGTATTTT. This gives the protein CASSQDPSGGAEDTQYF.